This TCR beta chain emerged from a study of shared clonotypes between healthy human individuals. From germline, CDR1 is MGHRA and CDR2 YSYEKL. The length of the CDR3 is 15 residues. With 4 bases removed from V and 10 bases from J, the gap between germline ends came to 19 bases. In the original processing: Filtering differed because ImmunoSEQ produced junction-only sequences that carried no quality scores. Repertoires were generated with immunoSEQ multiplex PCR, while TCRdb's copy carries only in-frame clones and drops some. From that table come the V and J calls and clone size; the DNA was used to work out D and trimming. Here the sample spans roughly 2,500,000 clones, over 85% being singletons. Healthy adults negative for HIV, lacking recent acute infections or vaccinations, served as donors. CD45RA+ naive and CD45RA-negative memory subsets were separated from CD4+ cells.

The rearrangement links TRBV4-1 to TRBJ1-4, with D possibly being TRBD1 (6 bases). This sequence originates from a man younger than 35 in good health. Some clones in this sample may be carry-over from other donors' samples. The sequenced material came from naive CD4+ T cells from PBMCs. Subset meaning: CD45RA+ positively selected. The CDR3 sequence is CASSRQPGEPAKLFF. The DNA of the CDR3 is TGCGCCAGCAGCCGTCAACCAGGGGAGCCGGCAAAACTGTTTTTT.